Sequencing of this TCR beta chain was carried out in a study of control samples from healthy donors and cancer patients. V was cut by 7 bases and J by 1 base, with 7 bases left in between. CDR1 and CDR2 (germline): LGHDT, YNNKEL (reference sequence). The CDR3 extends over 12 amino acids. Here immunoSEQ multiplex PCR was the method, and the copy in TCRdb shows in-frame clones only, minus some. The profile shows roughly 80,000 clones, approximately 89% of them singletons. Sequencing used blood. This TCR was sampled from a man aged 50 or older in good health. The chain couples TRBV3-1 (or the pseudogene TRBV3-2) to TRBJ1-1; D is undetermined. The CDR3 nucleotides read TGTGCCAGCACGACAAGGAACACTGAAGCTTTCTTT. Encoded protein: CASTTRNTEAFF.